The 32 T cell receptor beta chains given below trace back to one sample, sequenced in a study of blood T cell repertoires in COVID-19. Profiling relied on immunoSEQ multiplex PCR, and the TCRdb table lists in-frame clones only, not all of them. The sample consists of some 70,000 clones, about 89% of them appearing once. Specimen: peripheral blood. The receptors stem from a man aged 60 to 75 with acute or convalescent COVID-19.

The chain carries TRBV18 and TRBJ2-5, with D possibly being TRBD2 (5 bases). V dropped 0 bases and J dropped 2 bases, with 16 bases sitting between them. This CDR3 spans 17 amino acids. Looked up from germline, CDR1 is KGHSH and CDR2 is LQKENI. DNA of the CDR3: TGTGCCAGCTCACCACCGACGGGCGTGACGGGGCAAGAGACCCAGTACTTC. Amino acid sequence: CASSPPTGVTGQETQYF. The full variable domain, with the rest looked up from reference TRBV18 and TRBJ2-5, is NAGVMQNPRHLVRRRGQEARLRCSPMKGHSHVYWYRQLPEEGLKFMVYLQKENIIDESGMPKERFSAEFPKEGPSILRIQQVVRGDSAAYFCASSPPTGVTGQETQYFGPGTRLLVL.

This rearrangement joins TRBV5-6 to TRBJ2-7; a weak D match, TRBD1 (5 bases). From germline, CDR1 is SGHDT and CDR2 YYEEEE. V was clipped by 0 bases and J by 2 bases, with 12 bases between them. There are 15 residues in the CDR3. The CDR3 reads CASSLALGAAYEQYF. The CDR3 DNA follows: TGTGCCAGCAGCTTGGCCCTAGGGGCGGCCTACGAGCAGTACTTC.

This chain joins TRBV4-2 and TRBJ2-4, with a weak D call TRBD2 (5 bases). Trimming removed 0 bases from V and 2 bases from J, with 20 bases in between. Per the germline V gene, CDR1 is LGHNA and CDR2 is YNFKEQ. The CDR3 sequence is 19 residues long. The CDR3 nucleotides read TGTGCCAGCAGCCAAGATCTAGTGGGAGTTATCTCCACCAAAAACATTCAGTACTTC. Amino acid sequence: CASSQDLVGVISTKNIQYF.

This chain connects TRBV5-4 to TRBJ2-5; perhaps TRBD2 as D (7 bases). V was cut by 2 bases and J by 1 base, with 18 bases left in between. The CDR3 is made up of 17 amino acids. CDR1 and CDR2 from the germline V gene are SGHNT and YYREEE (reference sequence). The CDR3 DNA follows: TGTGCCAGCAGCTTTGATCTACGGGGGGCGGGCCAAGAGACCCAGTACTTC. It is translated as CASSFDLRGAGQETQYF.

This chain joins TRBV5-4 and TRBJ2-1; 9 nucleotides align to TRBD1. With 4 bases clipped from V and 6 bases from J, the junction kept 8 bases outside the gene matches. This CDR3 contains 15 residues. Germline V gene sequence: CDR1 SGHNT, CDR2 YYREEE (reference sequence). The CDR3 DNA follows: TGTGCCAGCAGCACCGGGACAGGGACGCGCAATGAGCAGTTCTTC. Translated: CASSTGTGTRNEQFF. Full variable domain (missing parts from reference TRBV5-4 and TRBJ2-1): ETGVTQSPTHLIKTRGQQVTLRCSSQSGHNTVSWYQQALGQGPQFIFQYYREEENGRGNFPPRFSGLQFPNYSSELNVNALELDDSALYLCASSTGTGTRNEQFFGPGTRLTVL.

The rearrangement links TRBV27 to TRBJ2-6; D not certain. Germline loops: CDR1 MNHEY, CDR2 SMNVEV (reference sequence). The CDR3 sequence is 14 residues long. Trimming pared 3 bases from V and 0 bases from J, leaving 3 bases between. The CDR3 DNA follows: TGTGCCAGCAGTTTGTACTCTGGGGCCAACGTCCTGACTTTC. Protein sequence: CASSLYSGANVLTF.

The V gene is TRBV2, the J gene TRBJ1-5; 7 nucleotides match TRBD1. This CDR3 is built from 16 residues. V lost 1 base and J lost 5; bases outside the gene matches: 8. Germline V CDR1 and CDR2: SNHLY, FYNNEI. CDR3 loop: CASSEGGQRRDQPQHF. CDR3 bases: TGTGCCAGCAGTGAAGGGGGACAGAGGAGGGATCAGCCCCAGCATTTT.

This rearrangement joins TRBV27 to TRBJ1-2; 7 nucleotides align to TRBD1. CDR1 and CDR2 (germline): MNHEY, SMNVEV (reference sequence). CDR3 length: 16 residues. V lost 5 bases to trimming and J lost 7 bases; unmatched junction nucleotides: 16. The CDR3, as DNA: TGTGCCAGCAGTCCCTCCCCGACGCAGGGGGAGAGTGGCTACACCTTC. Protein sequence: CASSPSPTQGESGYTF.

This clone appeared a few times. This chain joins TRBV12-3 or TRBV12-4 and TRBJ1-1; 10 nucleotides agree with TRBD1. The V gene end was trimmed by 7 bases and the J gene end by 4 bases; junction bases not matched to a gene: 3. CDR3 size: 13 residues. The CDR3 nucleotides are TGTGCCAGCACTAGGACAGGGGGCACTGAAGCTTTCTTT. Encoded protein: CASTRTGGTEAFF.

This chain links TRBV5-8 with TRBJ2-7; 9 bases are shared with TRBD1. Losses at the gene ends were 4 bases for V and 3 bases for J; bases not matched to a gene: 8. Germline V CDR1 and CDR2: SGHTS, YDEGEE. This CDR3 is 15 amino acids long. CDR3 coding DNA: TGTGCCAGCAGCCCGGGACAGGGACCTTTCTACGAGCAGTACTTC. This gives the protein CASSPGQGPFYEQYF.

The CDR3 protein is CASSKVSVSGETQYF. As DNA, the CDR3 is TGTGCCAGCAGCAAAGTCTCGGTGTCGGGGGAGACCCAGTACTTC. The chain combines TRBV21-1 with TRBJ2-5; no DNA check was done on the table's D call, TRBD2. TRBV21-1 is an annotated pseudogene. The CDR3 covers 15 residues.

The V gene is TRBV29-1, the J gene TRBJ1-2; tentatively, D is TRBD1 (5 bases). CDR3 length: 15 amino acids. CDR1 and CDR2 (germline): SQVTM, ANQGSEA. V was trimmed by 7 bases and J by 7 bases, leaving 25 bases between them. The CDR3 sequence: CSAATSSTDLFGYTF. CDR3 coding DNA: TGCAGCGCAGCCACCTCCTCGACAGATCTATTTGGCTACACCTTC.

J is TRBJ1-1 and V is TRBV9; the match to TRBD1 covers 9 bases. The CDR3 runs to 16 residues. With V trimmed by 1 base and J by 3 bases, 7 bases remained unmatched. The V gene's germline CDR1 is SGDLS and CDR2 YYNGEE. Here the CDR3 reads CASSVKDRGAYTEAFF. The CDR3 coding sequence is TGTGCCAGCAGCGTAAAGGACAGGGGCGCTTACACTGAAGCTTTCTTT.

The rearrangement joins TRBV7-3 to TRBJ2-3; a weak D match, TRBD2 (6 bases). The ends were cut back, 2 bases at V and 2 bases at J, with 8 bases in the middle. CDR3 length: 14 residues. Per germline, CDR1 SGHTA and CDR2 FQGTGA. CDR3 nucleotide sequence: TGTGCCAGCAGCTTAGCGGGAAACACAGATACGCAGTATTTT. Protein sequence: CASSLAGNTDTQYF.

The J gene is TRBJ2-2, the V gene TRBV4-1; D is possibly TRBD1 (5 bases). The CDR3 sequence is 15 residues long. Trimming pared 2 bases from V and 1 base from J, leaving 8 bases between. Germline V gene sequence: CDR1 MGHRA, CDR2 YSYEKL. In DNA, the CDR3 is TGCGCCAGCAGCCAAACAGGAATGAACACCGGGGAGCTGTTTTTT. Its protein is CASSQTGMNTGELFF.

Written as DNA, the CDR3 is TGTGCCAGCAGTTACTCTGCTAGCGGGACCTACGAGCAGTACTTC. It yields the protein CASSYSASGTYEQYF. V gene TRBV6-6 combines with J gene TRBJ2-7, with 9 bases that match TRBD2. J lost 2 bases, V lost 0 bases, and 2 bases had no gene match. The germline gives CDR1 MNHNY, CDR2 SVGAGI (reference sequence). There are 15 residues in the CDR3.

The chain employs TRBV6-5 and TRBJ1-5; 7 bases line up with TRBD1. V shed 6 bases, J shed 6 bases, and the junction held 5 bases outside the gene matches. CDR1 MNHEY and CDR2 SVGAGI come from the germline V gene. The CDR3 totals 13 residues. Here the CDR3 reads CASRTGFVQPQHF. The CDR3 DNA reads TGTGCCAGCAGGACAGGGTTTGTTCAGCCCCAGCATTTT.

V is TRBV6-5 and J is TRBJ2-7; 8 bases match TRBD1. The trim removed 8 bases at V and 3 bases at J, leaving 6 bases unmatched. CDR1 is MNHEY and CDR2 is SVGAGI in the germline V gene. The CDR3 length is 13 residues. The CDR3 spells CASAGTGYYEQYF. CDR3 bases: TGTGCCAGCGCCGGGACAGGCTACTACGAGCAGTACTTC.

Concerning this clone: Additional DNA sequences in this sample encode the identical CDR3. The V call is TRBV9, the J call TRBJ2-2; TRBD2 agrees at 10 bases. This CDR3 comprises 17 residues. V shed 2 bases, J shed 3 bases, and the junction held 7 bases outside the gene matches. Germline CDR1 is SGDLS and CDR2 is YYNGEE. The CDR3 loop is CASSVIAGGPDTGELFF. The CDR3 DNA follows: TGTGCCAGCAGCGTGATAGCGGGGGGCCCCGACACCGGGGAGCTGTTTTTT.

The chain uses TRBV30 and TRBJ1-2, with 8 positions matching TRBD1. Germline CDR1 reads GTSNPN; CDR2 reads SVGIG (reference sequence). This CDR3 is 13 amino acids long. The junction had 5 bases not matched to a gene; V was cut back by 3 bases and J by 5 bases. In DNA form, the CDR3 reads TGTGCCTGGAGGGGACAGGACCCTTATGGCTACACCTTC. Translated, it gives CAWRGQDPYGYTF.

The CDR3 here is CASSGTSGMIRNEQFF. CDR3 nucleotide sequence: TGTGCCAGCAGTGGGACTAGCGGGATGATACGGAATGAGCAGTTCTTC. V and J are TRBV7-3 and TRBJ2-1; 13 bases are shared with TRBD2. The J segment lost 7 bases and the V segment lost 6 bases, leaving 9 bases of the junction unmatched. CDR1 and CDR2 (germline): SGHTA, FQGTGA. This CDR3 has 16 amino acids.

The chain recombines TRBV7-2 with TRBJ2-2; 7 nucleotides agree with TRBD2. Germline CDR1 reads SGHTA; CDR2 reads FQGNSA. This CDR3 is 15 amino acids long. The V segment lost 4 bases and the J segment 3 bases; nucleotides outside the gene matches: 5. The CDR3 loop reads CASSSAGRDTGELFF. CDR3 in DNA: TGTGCCAGCAGCTCGGCAGGGAGGGACACCGGGGAGCTGTTTTTT. The whole variable domain, remainder taken from reference TRBV7-2 and TRBJ2-2, is GAGVSQSPSNKVTEKGKDVELRCDPISGHTALYWYRQSLGQGLEFLIYFQGNSAPDKSGLPSDRFSAERTGGSVSTLTIQRTQQEDSAVYLCASSSAGRDTGELFFGEGSRLTVL.

The chain couples TRBV5-4 to TRBJ2-7; D ambiguous. Germline loops: CDR1 SGHNT, CDR2 YYREEE (reference sequence). V gave up 4 bases and J gave up 5 bases, with 16 bases separating them. The CDR3 covers 14 residues. The CDR3 here is CASSPGAPVHEQYF. The CDR3 DNA reads TGTGCCAGCAGCCCTGGAGCGCCGGTGCACGAGCAGTACTTC.

The rearrangement uses TRBV27 and TRBJ2-7; 8 nucleotides align to TRBD2. V lost 8 bases, J lost 0 bases, and 3 bases stayed unmatched. This CDR3 is built from 13 residues. Germline CDR1 reads MNHEY; CDR2 reads SMNVEV (reference sequence). The CDR3 DNA follows: TGTGCCAGCGGACGGGGGGGCTCCTACGAGCAGTACTTC. Translated: CASGRGGSYEQYF.

The J gene is TRBJ2-7, the V gene TRBV9, with 13 bases lining up with TRBD2. This CDR3 spans 17 amino acids. V gave up 0 bases and J gave up 4 bases; unmatched junction bases: 7. Germline values: CDR1 SGDLS, CDR2 YYNGEE. CDR3 nucleotides: TGTGCCAGCAGCGTAGGGACTAGCGGGAGAGAAGGTTACGAGCAGTACTTC. Translated: CASSVGTSGREGYEQYF.

The chain links TRBV10-1 to TRBJ1-2; 7 bases align to TRBD1. The CDR3 consists of 15 residues. Germline V lookup: CDR1 WNHNN, CDR2 SYGVQD (reference sequence). V shed 3 bases, J shed 4 bases, and the junction held 8 bases outside the gene matches. The CDR3, as DNA: TGCGCCAGCAGTGATGAGACAGGGCCTACCTATGGCTACACCTTC. Its translation is CASSDETGPTYGYTF.

J is TRBJ1-5 and V is TRBV6-5; D unclear. Trimming removed 4 bases from V and 1 base from J, with 8 bases in between. The CDR3 length is 14 residues. Germline CDR1 MNHEY, CDR2 SVGAGI. The CDR3 region has the DNA TGTGCCAGCAGTTTAGGCAGGAGCAATCAGCCCCAGCATTTT. Translation: CASSLGRSNQPQHF.

The gene calls are TRBV5-1 and TRBJ1-2; D unresolved. Germline V gene sequence: CDR1 SGHRS, CDR2 YFSETQ. CDR3 length: 17 amino acids. Trimming removed 0 bases from V and 7 bases from J, with 22 bases in between. DNA for the CDR3: TGCGCCAGCAGCTTGGAACCCCTACCCGGAGGGTCTGGTGGCTACACCTTC. Residues: CASSLEPLPGGSGGYTF.

Remarks on this clone: The DNA is omitted, as the CDR3 cannot be located on it reliably, and the CDR3 follows TCRdb's listing. The chain uses TRBV27 and TRBJ2-7; the DNA was not compared with TRBD1, the D call given in the table. The CDR3 spans 13 amino acids, including both terminal residues. Germline loops: CDR1 MNHEY, CDR2 SMNVEV (reference sequence). This CDR3 is CASSFQVSYEQYF.

This clone turned up a few times. V and J are TRBV7-9 and TRBJ1-2; TRBD1 matches 9 bases. This CDR3 region has 14 residues. Germline values: CDR1 SEHNR, CDR2 FQNEAQ (reference sequence). The junction had 3 bases not matched to a gene; V was cut back by 1 base and J by 6 bases. DNA for the CDR3: TGTGCCAGCAGCTTAGTAGGGACAGGGAATGGCTACACCTTC. It yields the protein CASSLVGTGNGYTF.

The sample holds a few counts of this clone. V usage is TRBV10-2 and J usage is TRBJ1-3, with 7 bases that match TRBD1. CDR1 is WSHSY, CDR2 SAAADI, per germline. This CDR3 has 17 residues. With V trimmed by 6 bases and J by 0 bases, 11 bases remained unmatched. The CDR3: CASRLTGTDISGNTIYF. The CDR3 nucleotides are TGCGCCAGCAGACTTACCGGGACAGATATCTCTGGAAACACCATATATTTT.

V usage is TRBV19 and J usage is TRBJ1-1, with D possibly matching TRBD1 (6 bases). The CDR3 is 15 residues long. Germline CDR1 reads LNHDA; CDR2 reads SQIVND (reference sequence). V shed 5 bases and J shed 5 bases, with 18 bases lying between them. CDR3 in amino acids: CASSSTPGVGTEAFF. The CDR3 nucleotides are TGTGCCAGTAGTTCAACCCCAGGGGTAGGAACTGAAGCTTTCTTT.